This T cell receptor (beta chain) was recorded in a study of blood T cell repertoires in COVID-19. The wider study: PBMCs, B-cell-depleted T cells, or T cells were the source of the cDNA or gDNA that made up the material.

Germline-derived CDR1 and CDR2 are KGHSH and LQKENI. Trimming stripped 2 bases from V and 6 bases from J, with 13 bases between. This CDR3 is built from 14 residues. As originally analysed: Nucleated cell counts were estimated from reference gene primer amplification. TCRdb keeps only in-frame clones here, not all; method: immunoSEQ multiplex PCR. Clonal size and the V and J genes are those of that table, whereas D and trimming came from the DNA. The sample has tens of thousands of clones, roughly 90% seen once. V gene TRBV18 combines with J gene TRBJ1-2, with D tentatively TRBD1 (6 bases). Sequencing input: peripheral blood. The TCR originated in a woman in her sixties or seventies with acute or convalescent COVID-19. The CDR3 sequence: CASSPSGVLDGYTF. The CDR3 DNA reads TGTGCCAGCTCACCATCAGGGGTTTTGGATGGCTACACCTTC.